Presented here are 32 T cell receptor beta chains from one specimen sequenced in a study of blood T cell repertoires in COVID-19. Only in-frame clones appear in the TCRdb table, and some are missing; sequencing was by immunoSEQ multiplex PCR. This table holds about 170,000 clones, 84% found once. Sequenced input: peripheral blood. The receptor source for this set is a man between 40 and 49 years old who had recovered from COVID-19.

This chain connects TRBV13 to TRBJ2-2, with D perhaps TRBD2 (6 bases). Trimming removed 6 bases from V and 5 bases from J, with 7 bases in between. The CDR3 contains 12 residues. Germline assignment: CDR1 PRHDT and CDR2 FYEKMQ (reference sequence). CDR3 region: CASRSGTGELFF. The CDR3 nucleotides are TGTGCCAGCAGGAGCGGGACCGGGGAGCTGTTTTTT.

The rearrangement uses TRBV5-4 and TRBJ2-1, with 7 bases that match TRBD2. CDR3 length equals 12 residues. Per the germline V gene, CDR1 is SGHNT and CDR2 is YYREEE (reference sequence). The trim removed 8 bases at V and 9 bases at J, leaving 8 bases unmatched. CDR3: CASHGGEAEQFF. The DNA of the CDR3 is TGTGCCAGTCATGGGGGGGAGGCTGAGCAGTTCTTC.

This chain uses TRBV19 with TRBJ2-5, with D unclear. Germline CDR1 and CDR2: LNHDA and SQIVND (reference sequence). The CDR3 has 14 amino acids. V lost 1 base and J lost 2, with 8 bases in between. The CDR3, as DNA: TGTGCCAGTAGTATAGGAACATTACAAGAGACCCAGTACTTC. Translation: CASSIGTLQETQYF.

The chain combines TRBV27 with TRBJ1-6, with 8 bases fitting TRBD1. Germline trimming cut 5 bases from V and 10 bases from J; bases unmatched to any gene: 7. The CDR3 is 14 residues long. CDR1 is MNHEY, CDR2 SMNVEV, per germline (reference sequence). In nucleotides, the CDR3 is TGTGCCAGCAGTAGGGACAGGCTGGCATCACCCCTCCACTTT. This translates into CASSRDRLASPLHF.

This clone was detected ten times or more. This chain uses TRBV6-2 or TRBV6-3 with TRBJ2-7; D uncertain. V lost 2 bases and J lost 4, with 9 bases in between. The CDR3 is made up of 13 amino acids. Germline-derived CDR1 and CDR2 are MNHEY and SVGEGT. CDR3: CASSYGRLYEQYF. CDR3 sequence (DNA): TGTGCCAGCAGTTACGGCAGATTATACGAGCAGTACTTC.

The rearrangement uses TRBV5-1 and TRBJ2-1; a possible D gene is TRBD1 (5 bases). V was shortened by 0 bases and J by 6 bases, with 7 bases between the two germline ends. There are 13 residues in the CDR3. Looked up from germline, CDR1 is SGHRS and CDR2 is YFSETQ. DNA for the CDR3: TGCGCCAGCAGCTTGGGCCAGGGCAATGAGCAGTTCTTC. The encoded protein is CASSLGQGNEQFF.

This clone appeared once. The rearrangement uses TRBV28 and TRBJ2-7, with D maybe TRBD2 (5 bases). The germline V gene has CDR1 MDHEN and CDR2 SYDVKM. The CDR3 has 14 residues. Trimming shortened V by 7 bases and J by 3 bases, and 16 bases separated the two germline ends. CDR3 sequence reads: CASTGNNRDYEQYF. The CDR3 DNA reads TGTGCCAGCACGGGGAATAATAGGGACTACGAGCAGTACTTC.

This rearrangement joins TRBV4-3 to TRBJ2-7, with 8 bases lining up with TRBD1. In germline, CDR1 is LGHNA, CDR2 YSLEER. The CDR3 loop spans 15 amino acids. V shed 1 base, J shed 6 bases, and the junction held 8 bases outside the gene matches. Written as DNA, the CDR3 is TGCGCCAGCAGCCAAGGGGACAGGACGGGGGCCGAGCAGTACTTC. Residues: CASSQGDRTGAEQYF.

This chain links TRBV6-5 with TRBJ2-7; D is ambiguous. Per germline, CDR1 MNHEY and CDR2 SVGAGI. Trimming shortened V by 2 bases and J by 0 bases, and 8 bases separated the two germline ends. There are 14 residues in the CDR3. Here the CDR3 DNA reads TGTGCCAGCAGTTACCCTGGCCGCTCCTACGAGCAGTACTTC. The encoded protein is CASSYPGRSYEQYF.

The genes are TRBV2 and TRBJ2-3; 7 nucleotides match TRBD2. This CDR3 has 14 amino acids. Germline trimming cut 8 bases from V and 6 bases from J; bases unmatched to any gene: 11. The germline V gene has CDR1 SNHLY and CDR2 FYNNEI. CDR3 in DNA: TGTGCCAGCGGCGGACTAGACCAAAGGGATACGCAGTATTTT. Translating it yields CASGGLDQRDTQYF.

In this sample, this clone turned up many times. The V gene is TRBV4-1, the J gene TRBJ2-1, with TRBD2 matching 7 bases. The CDR3 covers 16 residues. V dropped 0 bases and J dropped 9; count of bases not matched to a gene: 11. In germline, CDR1 is MGHRA, CDR2 YSYEKL. The CDR3 here is CASSQDRGFGGSEQFF. The CDR3 DNA reads TGCGCCAGCAGCCAAGATAGAGGGTTCGGGGGGAGTGAGCAGTTCTTC.

This clone was observed a single time. The V gene is TRBV27, the J gene TRBJ2-1; D is perhaps TRBD1 (6 bases). Germline CDR1 MNHEY, CDR2 SMNVEV (reference sequence). V was cut by 5 bases and J by 5 bases, with 13 bases left in between. CDR3 length equals 14 residues. The chain's CDR3 is CASSLEGTNNEQFF. The DNA for the CDR3 is TGTGCCAGCAGTCTTGAGGGGACAAACAATGAGCAGTTCTTC.

The table lists this clone with a few counts. V and J are TRBV11-2 and TRBJ2-5, with 7 positions matching TRBD2. The trim removed 7 bases at V and 5 bases at J, leaving 10 bases unmatched. The CDR3 totals 14 residues. In germline, CDR1 is SGHAT, CDR2 FQNNGV. The CDR3 reads CASKRLALWETQYF. The CDR3 DNA sequence: TGTGCCAGCAAACGACTAGCATTATGGGAGACCCAGTACTTC.

This clone was found once. The genes are TRBV11-3 and TRBJ2-5, with TRBD2 as a possible D gene (6 bases). This CDR3 spans 11 amino acids. CDR1 and CDR2 (germline): SGHNT, YENEEA. Trimming stripped 7 bases from V and 7 bases from J, with 10 bases between. The CDR3 loop reads CASTTEGTQYF. As DNA, the CDR3 is TGTGCCAGCACCACGGAGGGGACCCAGTACTTC.

In regard to this clone: This sample also contains other DNA sequences that code for the same CDR3. The gene calls are TRBV9 and TRBJ1-2, with a tentative D call TRBD1 (6 bases). The CDR3 is made up of 13 amino acids. The V gene lost 1 base and the J gene lost 2 bases, with 6 bases spanning the gap. CDR1 is SGDLS and CDR2 is YYNGEE in the germline V gene. CDR3 nucleotide sequence: TGTGCCAGCAGCGTAACAGGGAACTATGGCTACACCTTC. Amino acid sequence: CASSVTGNYGYTF. Supplemented by reference TRBV9 and TRBJ1-2, the full variable domain reads DSGVTQTPKHLITATGQRVTLRCSPRSGDLSVYWYQQSLDQGLQFLIQYYNGEERAKGNILERFSAQQFPDLHSELNLSSLELGDSALYFCASSVTGNYGYTFGSGTRLTVV.

A single count supports this clone. The genes are TRBV9 and TRBJ2-7; unclear D gene. This CDR3 comprises 13 residues. Germline V gene data show CDR1 as SGDLS and CDR2 as YYNGEE. Trimming removed 2 bases from V and 2 bases from J, with 8 bases in between. The DNA of the CDR3 is TGTGCCAGCAGCGTCCATGAGGCCTACGAGCAGTACTTC. Translating it yields CASSVHEAYEQYF.

The chain is built from TRBV5-4 and TRBJ2-1; 9 bases fit TRBD1. V lost 3 bases and J lost 0; bases outside the gene matches: 4. This CDR3 region has 16 residues. Per germline, CDR1 SGHNT and CDR2 YYREEE (reference sequence). In nucleotides, the CDR3 is TGTGCCAGCAGCTCGGGACAGGGCAGCTCCTACAATGAGCAGTTCTTC. Its protein product is CASSSGQGSSYNEQFF.

This chain connects TRBV6-5 to TRBJ2-4; possible D gene TRBD1, 5 bases. CDR1 MNHEY and CDR2 SVGAGI come from the germline V gene. The CDR3 extends over 14 amino acids. V lost 5 bases and J 9 bases, leaving 17 bases between the germline ends. In DNA form, the CDR3 reads TGTGCCAGCAGTCCGACCCCCCAGGGCGGCATTCAGTACTTC. This codes for CASSPTPQGGIQYF.

The chain joins TRBV19 to TRBJ2-4; tentatively, D is TRBD1 (5 bases). CDR3 length: 13 amino acids. With 1 base removed from V and 4 bases from J, the gap between germline ends came to 5 bases. CDR1 is LNHDA, CDR2 SQIVND, per germline (reference sequence). DNA for the CDR3: TGTGCCAGTAGTATAGCAGGGAAAAACATTCAGTACTTC. Protein sequence: CASSIAGKNIQYF.

This sequence joins TRBV30 and TRBJ2-7; 7 nucleotides line up with TRBD1. The germline V gene has CDR1 GTSNPN and CDR2 SVGIG (reference sequence). The CDR3 runs to 14 residues. V was pared by 0 bases and J by 4 bases, with 6 bases of the junction left unmatched. CDR3 DNA: TGTGCCTGGAGTGTACAGGGGTGGGGTTACGAGCAGTACTTC. It yields the protein CAWSVQGWGYEQYF. The entire variable domain, with the rest obtained from reference TRBV30 and TRBJ2-7, is as follows: SQTIHQWPATLVQPVGSPLSLECTVEGTSNPNLYWYRQAAGRGLQLLFYSVGIGQISSEVPQNLSASRPQDRQFILSSKKLLLSDSGFYLCAWSVQGWGYEQYFGPGTRLTVT.

This chain uses TRBV28 with TRBJ2-1, with 7 positions matching TRBD1. Per germline, CDR1 MDHEN and CDR2 SYDVKM. CDR3 length: 15 residues. The V gene end was trimmed by 6 bases and the J gene end by 0 bases; junction bases not matched to a gene: 5. The CDR3 spells CASRPGQVSYNEQFF. CDR3 coding DNA: TGTGCCAGCAGACCTGGACAGGTCTCCTACAATGAGCAGTTCTTC.

The CDR3 loop reads CASSEVVGRGFTNEKLFF. The CDR3 DNA reads TGTGCCAGCAGTGAAGTGGTTGGCAGGGGATTCACTAATGAAAAACTGTTTTTT. The V and J genes are TRBV2 and TRBJ1-4; D may be TRBD1 (6 bases). The CDR3 is 18 residues long. CDR1 is SNHLY and CDR2 is FYNNEI in the germline V gene. V dropped 1 base and J dropped 2 bases, with 17 bases sitting between them.

This rearrangement joins TRBV5-6 to TRBJ2-7, with 8 nucleotides matching TRBD1. Looked up from germline, CDR1 is SGHDT and CDR2 is YYEEEE. The CDR3 loop spans 14 amino acids. V lost 4 bases and J lost 5; bases outside the gene matches: 8. The CDR3 here is CASSPDRGINEQYF. The DNA for the CDR3 is TGTGCCAGCAGCCCCGACAGGGGTATCAACGAGCAGTACTTC.

This clone was picked up a small number of times. The chain is built from TRBV3-1 (or the pseudogene TRBV3-2) and TRBJ1-1, with TRBD1 as a possible D gene (6 bases). The CDR3 is 17 amino acids. Germline CDR1 reads LGHDT; CDR2 reads YNNKEL (reference sequence). Trimming removed 4 bases from V and 2 bases from J, with 20 bases in between. The CDR3 is CASSLDVGGDINTEAFF. The CDR3 DNA sequence: TGTGCCAGCAGCCTCGACGTAGGGGGGGACATCAACACTGAAGCTTTCTTT.

This chain's CDR3 is CASSYGHPGSPYNEQFF. In DNA, the CDR3 is TGTGCCAGCAGTTATGGGCACCCAGGGTCGCCCTACAATGAGCAGTTCTTC. The chain combines TRBV6-2 or TRBV6-3 with TRBJ2-1; D is perhaps TRBD1 (5 bases). CDR3 size: 17 residues. The V gene's germline CDR1 is MNHEY and CDR2 SVGEGT. V was trimmed by 3 bases and J by 2 bases, leaving 17 bases between them.

This chain connects TRBV3-1 (or the pseudogene TRBV3-2) to TRBJ2-1; possible D gene TRBD2, 6 bases. Deletions cut 4 bases from V and 5 bases from J, with 6 bases between. Germline lookup yields CDR1 LGHDT and CDR2 YNNKEL (reference sequence). The CDR3 is 12 amino acids. The CDR3 here is CASSRGDNEQFF. CDR3 coding DNA: TGTGCCAGCAGCCGCGGGGACAATGAGCAGTTCTTC.

V usage is TRBV9 and J usage is TRBJ1-2; TRBD1 agrees at 8 bases. Per the germline V gene, CDR1 is SGDLS and CDR2 is YYNGEE. The CDR3 is made up of 14 amino acids. V lost 0 bases to trimming and J lost 7 bases; unmatched junction nucleotides: 5. The CDR3 loop reads CASSVAPGGSGYTF. CDR3 coding DNA: TGTGCCAGCAGCGTAGCTCCAGGGGGCTCTGGCTACACCTTC. Filled out from reference TRBV9 and TRBJ1-2, the complete variable domain reads DSGVTQTPKHLITATGQRVTLRCSPRSGDLSVYWYQQSLDQGLQFLIQYYNGEERAKGNILERFSAQQFPDLHSELNLSSLELGDSALYFCASSVAPGGSGYTFGSGTRLTVV.

J is TRBJ2-5 and V is TRBV2; D remains ambiguous. The CDR3 sequence is 11 residues long. CDR1 and CDR2 from the germline V gene are SNHLY and FYNNEI. Trimming removed 8 bases at V and 5 bases at J, with 9 bases between. The CDR3 loop is CASAYSETQYF. The CDR3 DNA follows: TGTGCCAGCGCATACTCCGAGACCCAGTACTTC.

V and J are TRBV19 and TRBJ2-1, with TRBD2 as a possible D gene (6 bases). The ends were cut back, 6 bases at V and 8 bases at J, with 20 bases in the middle. Per the germline V gene, CDR1 is LNHDA and CDR2 is SQIVND (reference sequence). This CDR3 contains 15 residues. This CDR3 is CASSGTLEGRDEQFF. The CDR3 region has the DNA TGTGCCAGTAGCGGGACGCTGGAGGGCCGGGATGAGCAGTTCTTC.

This clone was seen only a few times. This chain uses TRBV7-2 with TRBJ1-1, with D perhaps matching TRBD1 (5 bases). CDR1 and CDR2 from the germline V gene are SGHTA and FQGNSA. V was cut by 6 bases and J by 2 bases, with 10 bases left in between. The CDR3 has 13 residues. The CDR3, as DNA: TGTGCCAGCAGACCCCAGGGTAACACTGAAGCTTTCTTT. Protein product: CASRPQGNTEAFF.

This clone was observed a handful of times. The V call is TRBV4-2, the J call TRBJ2-1; 7 nucleotides agree with TRBD2. CDR1 and CDR2 (germline): LGHNA, YNFKEQ. J was trimmed by 6 bases and V by 3 bases; bases with no gene match: 11. This CDR3 region has 16 residues. The CDR3 DNA reads TGTGCCAGCAGCCAGATTAGGGCTAGCGGAGGCAATGAGCAGTTCTTC. This sequence encodes CASSQIRASGGNEQFF.

The chain is built from TRBV20-1 and TRBJ2-3; D may be TRBD2 (5 bases). The germline V gene has CDR1 DFQATT and CDR2 SNEGSKA (reference sequence). V was clipped by 5 bases and J by 2 bases, with 17 bases between them. The CDR3 consists of 15 residues. CDR3: CSACGLSRNTDTQYF. CDR3 DNA sequence: TGCAGTGCTTGTGGACTTTCAAGGAACACAGATACGCAGTATTTT.